The subject of this entry is one TCR beta chain. The antigen it binds to is not known. Nothing much larger sits one base from this clone, and base qualities are not available. Whole blood was collected in K2EDTA tubes by collaborating institutions according to the institutions' own protocols. For TCRbeta analysis, collaborators shipped samples in one of three forms: frozen whole blood, isolated PBMCs, or DNA extracted from either of those sample types. These data come from a study of blood T cell repertoires in COVID-19 (dated by TCRdb to about 2020). General notes on the study: Collaborator samples came from the United States, Italy and Spain and covered acute and convalescent phases of COVID-19. The repertoires were released in a freely available public database intended as a resource for research on the immune response to SARS-CoV-2. The prospective study material was composed of cDNA or gDNA derived from T cells, B-cell-depleted T cells, or PBMCs. Subjects who had been exposed to COVID-19, were actively infected with it, or had recovered from it provided the deeply sampled blood TCRbeta repertoires that made up the dataset. The samples were drawn from two sources: the first 160 participants of the ongoing ImmuneRACE study, and approximately 1,300 subjects contributed by 6 global collaborators. Sample metadata almost always included a de-identified subject ID, COVID-19 status, age in years and sex. Where available, HLA class I and class II types were obtained from metadata supplied by the sample provider rather than from assay-based typing.

Overall study results and their limits: The amount of clinical and demographic metadata varied by source and participant and was provided uncurated.

TCRbeta CDR3 regions were amplified from genomic DNA by means of the immunoSEQ Assay, a bias-controlled multiplex PCR. The paper's data handling went like this. Nucleated cell counts per sample were estimated from amplification of reference gene primers within the assay. To quantify the absolute abundance of each unique TCRbeta CDR3 rearrangement, sequence reads were collapsed and filtered. For each sample, productive Simpson clonality was calculated by taking the square root of Simpson's diversity index across productive rearrangements. TCRdb obtained this table from immuneACCESS and retained in-frame rearrangements with V and J assigned. These tables miss some clones; where compared with another copy, unresolved V genes account for less than half of the shortfall, and the remainder is unexplained. V, J and clone size are taken as reported in that table, and D and trimming were inferred from the DNA itself. For this sample there are approximately 41,000 clones; under 85% appear just once. The ten largest clones add up to 35% to 55% of the sample.

The CDR3 sequence holds 13 residues, the cysteine and phenylalanine included. Only CDR3 DNA remains: 39 bases, in frame from the first base. V lost 2 bases and J lost 4 bases; the stretch between them is 9 bases long. Sequences KGHSH (CDR1) and LQKENI (CDR2) are obtained from the germline V gene. Source material: peripheral blood. The sequence was obtained from a woman at least 80 years old with acute or convalescent COVID-19. The chain employs TRBV18 and TRBJ2-7, with a tentative D gene TRBD2 over 6 matching bases. The CDR3 loop reads CASSPNGGYEQYF. The DNA sequence reads TGTGCCAGCTCACCAAATGGGGGGTACGAGCAGTACTTC. The full variable domain, with segments outside the CDR3 supplied by the reference TRBV18 and TRBJ2-7 proteins, appears as NAGVMQNPRHLVRRRGQEARLRCSPMKGHSHVYWYRQLPEEGLKFMVYLQKENIIDESGMPKERFSAEFPKEGPSILRIQQVVRGDSAAYFCASSPNGGYEQYFGPGTRLTVT.